The 32 T cell receptor beta chains below all came from one sample that was sequenced in a study of blood T cell repertoires in COVID-19. The method was immunoSEQ multiplex PCR; TCRdb's version includes in-frame clones alone and lacks a portion of them. Of around 260,000 clones in the sample, less than 90% are singletons; the top ten hold over 4%. Sequences were obtained from peripheral blood. The source is a man aged 55 to 70 who had recovered from COVID-19.

The chain combines TRBV30 with TRBJ2-2; 7 bases agree with TRBD2. There are 15 residues in the CDR3. Germline CDR1 and CDR2: GTSNPN and SVGIG (reference sequence). The trim removed 3 bases at V and 1 base at J, leaving 5 bases unmatched. The CDR3 here is CAWSTRGGNTGELFF. The CDR3 region has the DNA TGTGCCTGGAGCACCCGCGGGGGGAACACCGGGGAGCTGTTTTTT.

The gene calls are TRBV27 and TRBJ2-1; 13 bases are shared with TRBD2. Germline V gene lookup returns CDR1 MNHEY and CDR2 SMNVEV (reference sequence). V was pared by 6 bases and J by 0 bases, with 8 bases of the junction left unmatched. The CDR3 covers 18 residues. CDR3: CASRLRTSGGYSYNEQFF. CDR3 sequence (DNA): TGTGCCAGCAGACTTCGGACTAGCGGGGGTTACTCCTACAATGAGCAGTTCTTC.

The V call is TRBV7-9, the J call TRBJ1-3, with 9 bases matching TRBD1. The length of the CDR3 is 15 residues. Looked up from germline, CDR1 is SEHNR and CDR2 is FQNEAQ (reference sequence). The V and J ends lost 5 bases and 4 bases, in that order; junction bases with no gene match: 6. CDR3 loop: CASSHGQGKGNTIYF. The CDR3 coding sequence is TGTGCCAGCAGCCACGGACAGGGGAAAGGAAACACCATATATTTT.

J is TRBJ2-2 and V is TRBV7-2; 9 bases align to TRBD2. This CDR3 spans 16 amino acids. With V trimmed by 4 bases and J by 5 bases, 8 bases remained unmatched. The germline CDR1 and CDR2 sequences are SGHTA and FQGNSA. As DNA, the CDR3 is TGTGCCAGCAGCTGGGGGACTAGCCCGCTTACCGGGGAGCTGTTTTTT. Protein sequence: CASSWGTSPLTGELFF.

The J gene is TRBJ1-4, the V gene TRBV5-1, with a possible D match to TRBD1 (6 bases). Germline V CDR1 and CDR2: SGHRS, YFSETQ. The CDR3 runs 15 residues. V lost 4 bases and J 7 bases, leaving 17 bases between the germline ends. The CDR3 sequence: CASSKGVVGFEKLFF. CDR3 DNA sequence: TGCGCCAGCAGCAAGGGGGTAGTGGGTTTTGAAAAACTGTTTTTT.

This sequence joins TRBV10-3 and TRBJ2-3; D ambiguous. This CDR3 contains 13 residues. V dropped 7 bases and J dropped 0 bases, with 8 bases sitting between them. Per the germline V gene, CDR1 is ENHRY and CDR2 is SYGVKD. CDR3 loop: CAITGRSTDTQYF. The CDR3 DNA reads TGTGCCATCACAGGAAGGAGCACAGATACGCAGTATTTT.

This chain joins TRBV6-1 and TRBJ1-5, with D perhaps matching TRBD1 (6 bases). CDR1 and CDR2 (germline): MNHNS, SASEGT. Trimming removed 1 base at V and 7 bases at J, with 14 bases between. There are 15 residues in the CDR3. Here the CDR3 DNA reads TGTGCCAGCAGTGAAGGTTCGGGGGGCAGGCAGCCCCAGCATTTT. It is translated as CASSEGSGGRQPQHF.

The rearrangement uses TRBV15 and TRBJ2-1; 9 nucleotides align to TRBD2. The ends lost 5 bases at V and 5 bases at J; junction bases unmatched: 7. CDR1 and CDR2 from the germline V gene are LNHNV and YYDKDF (reference sequence). The CDR3 totals 15 residues. The DNA for the CDR3 is TGTGCCACCAGCGGAAGCGGGGGGATGAACAATGAGCAGTTCTTC. This codes for CATSGSGGMNNEQFF.

J is TRBJ1-2 and V is TRBV3-1 (or the pseudogene TRBV3-2); 9 nucleotides align to TRBD1. The CDR3 runs 16 residues. V was pared by 4 bases and J by 5 bases, with 11 bases of the junction left unmatched. CDR1 is LGHDT, CDR2 YNNKEL, per germline (reference sequence). CDR3 protein: CASSLPRKTGGYGYTF. CDR3 bases: TGTGCCAGCAGCCTTCCCCGAAAGACAGGGGGTTATGGCTACACCTTC.

This clone has just a few counts. The gene calls are TRBV21-1 and TRBJ1-5; TRBD1, as called in the table, went unchecked against the DNA. TRBV21-1 is an annotated pseudogene. The CDR3 runs 14 residues. CDR3 sequence reads: CASSARGYNQPQHF. The CDR3 DNA follows: TGTGCCAGCAGCGCCAGGGGCTACAATCAGCCCCAGCATTTT.

This clone turned up a few times. V gene TRBV6-6 combines with J gene TRBJ2-2, with TRBD1 matching 8 bases. Germline CDR1 is MNHNY and CDR2 is SVGAGI (reference sequence). The CDR3 is 15 amino acids. J gave up 0 bases and V 4 bases, and 1 base lay outside the gene matches. CDR3 amino acids: CASSSGGSNTGELFF. The CDR3 DNA reads TGTGCCAGCAGTTCAGGGGGCTCGAACACCGGGGAGCTGTTTTTT.

This clone was counted a single time. CDR3 in amino acids: CASSLRVEQYF. DNA for the CDR3: TGTGCCAGCAGCCTCAGGGTCGAGCAGTACTTC. The chain carries TRBV7-8 and TRBJ2-7, with a weak D call TRBD1 (5 bases). V lost 5 bases to trimming and J lost 6 bases, with 8 bases between them. The V gene's germline CDR1 is SGHVS and CDR2 FQNEAQ. There are 11 residues in the CDR3.

The chain employs TRBV12-3 or TRBV12-4 and TRBJ1-5, with D possibly TRBD1 on 5 matching bases. The CDR3 totals 13 residues. The V end lost 6 bases, the J end lost 0 bases, and 6 bases lay between the germline ends. CDR3 protein: CASRTVSNQPQHF. The CDR3 DNA is TGTGCCAGCAGGACAGTTAGCAATCAGCCCCAGCATTTT.

The rearrangement joins TRBV3-1 (or the pseudogene TRBV3-2) to TRBJ2-7; D gene uncertain. This CDR3 has 15 residues. Trimming took 3 bases from V and 3 from J, leaving 15 bases between them. Germline-derived CDR1 and CDR2 are LGHDT and YNNKEL (reference sequence). The CDR3 is CASSQDTGFFYEQYF. The CDR3 nucleotides read TGTGCCAGCAGCCAGGATACGGGTTTTTTCTACGAGCAGTACTTC.

The CDR3 here is CASSLAPRGSGELFF. The CDR3 DNA sequence: TGTGCCAGCAGCTTGGCCCCTAGGGGGTCGGGGGAGCTGTTTTTT. The chain joins TRBV5-6 to TRBJ2-2; maybe TRBD1 (6 bases). The CDR3 runs to 15 residues. V was trimmed by 0 bases and J by 8 bases, leaving 14 bases between them. Germline V lookup: CDR1 SGHDT, CDR2 YYEEEE.

This rearrangement joins TRBV10-3 to TRBJ1-2; TRBD1 is a possible D gene (5 bases). The CDR3 loop spans 14 amino acids. Germline V gene lookup returns CDR1 ENHRY and CDR2 SYGVKD. V was shortened by 4 bases and J by 3 bases, with 12 bases between the two germline ends. The CDR3 reads CAISALTDDYGYTF. For the CDR3, the DNA is TGTGCCATCAGTGCCCTGACAGATGACTATGGCTACACCTTC.

This chain joins TRBV18 and TRBJ2-7, with 10 bases identical to TRBD2. Looked up from germline, CDR1 is KGHSH and CDR2 is LQKENI. This CDR3 spans 17 amino acids. V was pared by 2 bases and J by 7 bases, with 14 bases of the junction left unmatched. The CDR3 sequence is CASSPSGKSSGGVEQYF. In nucleotides, the CDR3 is TGTGCCAGCTCACCAAGCGGGAAGTCTAGCGGGGGAGTTGAGCAGTACTTC.

This chain connects TRBV4-1 to TRBJ2-5; D not resolved. V lost 1 base and J 5 bases, leaving 11 bases between the germline ends. The CDR3 length is 14 residues. Per the germline V gene, CDR1 is MGHRA and CDR2 is YSYEKL. This CDR3 is CASSQAGYGETQYF. Written as DNA, the CDR3 is TGCGCCAGCAGCCAAGCCGGGTATGGGGAGACCCAGTACTTC.

The V call is TRBV6-5, the J call TRBJ1-6; TRBD1 agrees at 7 bases. This CDR3 region has 14 residues. V shed 6 bases, J shed 8 bases, and the junction held 7 bases outside the gene matches. Germline V CDR1 and CDR2: MNHEY, SVGAGI. CDR3 in amino acids: CASRTGTAYSPLHF. The CDR3 nucleotides are TGTGCCAGCAGGACGGGGACAGCGTATTCACCCCTCCACTTT.

The V call is TRBV30, the J call TRBJ1-1; weak D call: TRBD1 (6 bases). The CDR3 is made up of 15 amino acids. Between the trimmed V and J ends, which lost 5 bases and 1 base, there was a span of 17 bases. Per germline, CDR1 GTSNPN and CDR2 SVGIG (reference sequence). CDR3 nucleotides: TGTGCCTGGGCAGCCTACAGGGTTGCGAACACTGAAGCTTTCTTT. It codes for CAWAAYRVANTEAFF. The full variable domain, completed using reference TRBV30 and TRBJ1-1, is SQTIHQWPATLVQPVGSPLSLECTVEGTSNPNLYWYRQAAGRGLQLLFYSVGIGQISSEVPQNLSASRPQDRQFILSSKKLLLSDSGFYLCAWAAYRVANTEAFFGQGTRLTVV.

The CDR3 here is CASSYSRGEAFF. The CDR3 DNA sequence: TGTGCCAGCAGTTACTCGCGAGGGGAAGCTTTCTTT. The rearrangement links TRBV6-5 to TRBJ1-1, with unresolved D. The germline CDR1 and CDR2 sequences are MNHEY and SVGAGI. The CDR3 loop spans 12 amino acids. V was cut by 0 bases and J by 8 bases, with 7 bases left in between.

The rearrangement links TRBV7-9 to TRBJ2-7; TRBD1 agrees at 7 bases. The CDR3 covers 15 residues. Germline V CDR1 and CDR2: SEHNR, FQNEAQ (reference sequence). V was clipped by 6 bases and J by 7 bases; unmatched bases: 15. The DNA for the CDR3 is TGTGCCAGCAGTTCAGGGACAGCGAGCTACGTAGAGCAGTACTTC. It translates to CASSSGTASYVEQYF.

The V gene is TRBV6-1, the J gene TRBJ1-2; no firm D call. The CDR3 consists of 14 residues. Trimming took 1 base from V and 2 from J, leaving 8 bases between them. CDR1 MNHNS and CDR2 SASEGT come from the germline V gene. DNA for the CDR3: TGTGCCAGCAGTGAAGGGCAGAGGAACTATGGCTACACCTTC. Amino acids: CASSEGQRNYGYTF.

In regard to this clone: The junction shows a germline mismatch at one end, possibly a read error. The chain has TRBV14 and TRBJ2-1; 7 bases line up with TRBD2. CDR3 length equals 12 residues. The germline gives CDR1 SGHDN, CDR2 FVKESK. The CDR3 DNA reads TGTGCCAGCAGCCAAGTCGGGACTAACCGGGTCTTC. Protein product: CASSQVGTNRVF. The whole variable domain, filled in from reference TRBV14 and TRBJ2-1, reads EAGVTQFPSHSVIEKGQTVTLRCDPISGHDNLYWYRRVMGKEIKFLLHFVKESKQDESGMPNNRFLAERTGGTYSTLKVQPAELEDSGVYFCASSQVGTNRVFGPGTRLTVL.

This clone was seen a single time. J is TRBJ1-6 and V is TRBV18, with TRBD1 identical over 9 bases. With V trimmed by 2 bases and J by 0 bases, 5 bases remained unmatched. The CDR3 extends over 18 amino acids. The germline V gene encodes CDR1 KGHSH and CDR2 LQKENI. The CDR3 DNA follows: TGTGCCAGCTCACCAAAGGACAGGGGAAGCTCCTATAATTCACCCCTCCACTTT. Translated: CASSPKDRGSSYNSPLHF.

The V and J genes are TRBV6-5 and TRBJ1-1, with 9 nucleotides matching TRBD1. The trim removed 4 bases at V and 1 base at J, leaving 4 bases unmatched. The length of the CDR3 is 15 residues. Germline values: CDR1 MNHEY, CDR2 SVGAGI. The DNA of the CDR3 is TGTGCCAGCAGTTCCGGGACAGGGCAGAACACTGAAGCTTTCTTT. It specifies CASSSGTGQNTEAFF.

The chain combines TRBV7-3 with TRBJ2-3; maybe TRBD1 (5 bases). V was pared by 2 bases and J by 6 bases, with 12 bases between. Per the germline V gene, CDR1 is SGHTA and CDR2 is FQGTGA. CDR3 length: 14 amino acids. Here the CDR3 reads CASSLEGAGDTQYF. Written as DNA, the CDR3 is TGTGCCAGCAGCTTAGAAGGGGCTGGGGATACGCAGTATTTT. The whole variable domain, remainder taken from reference TRBV7-3 and TRBJ2-3, is GAGVSQTPSNKVTEKGKYVELRCDPISGHTALYWYRQSLGQGPEFLIYFQGTGAADDSGLPNDRFFAVRPEGSVSTLKIQRTERGDSAVYLCASSLEGAGDTQYFGPGTRLTVL.

Here the CDR3 reads CASSEVSWGTGGLGNTIYF. The DNA of the CDR3 is TGTGCCAGCAGTGAAGTTAGCTGGGGGACAGGGGGACTTGGAAACACCATATATTTT. The rearrangement uses TRBV6-1 and TRBJ1-3, with 11 bases that match TRBD1. This CDR3 spans 19 amino acids. V shed 1 base, J shed 3 bases, and the junction held 11 bases outside the gene matches. CDR1 MNHNS and CDR2 SASEGT come from the germline V gene.

The J gene is TRBJ2-3, the V gene TRBV7-9; D is unresolved. The CDR3 is 13 amino acids. CDR1 and CDR2 from the germline V gene are SEHNR and FQNEAQ (reference sequence). The V gene lost 9 bases and the J gene lost 0 bases, with 10 bases spanning the gap. The DNA of the CDR3 is TGTGCCAGTTCATTGGCCAGCACAGATACGCAGTATTTT. Its translation is CASSLASTDTQYF.

The chain is built from TRBV3-1 (or the pseudogene TRBV3-2) and TRBJ1-6, with D tentatively TRBD1 (6 bases). With 5 bases removed from V and 9 bases from J, the gap between germline ends came to 17 bases. The CDR3 has 15 amino acids. The V gene's germline CDR1 is LGHDT and CDR2 YNNKEL (reference sequence). CDR3 in amino acids: CASSEGVGAFSPLHF. CDR3 nucleotides: TGTGCCAGCAGCGAGGGGGTTGGGGCCTTTTCACCCCTCCACTTT.

The chain carries TRBV9 and TRBJ1-5, with 8 bases lining up with TRBD1. The CDR3 loop spans 15 amino acids. CDR1 and CDR2 from the germline V gene are SGDLS and YYNGEE. Losses at the gene ends were 4 bases for V and 6 bases for J; bases not matched to a gene: 9. The CDR3: CASSPRTGFGQPQHF. The CDR3 DNA sequence: TGTGCCAGCAGCCCAAGGACAGGGTTTGGTCAGCCCCAGCATTTT.

CDR3 sequence: CASSQETTGNTEAFF. CDR3 nucleotide sequence: TGCGCCAGCAGCCAGGAAACGACAGGGAACACTGAAGCTTTCTTT. The J gene is TRBJ1-1, the V gene TRBV4-1; maybe TRBD1 (6 bases). The V gene lost 3 bases and the J gene lost 1 base, with 12 bases spanning the gap. CDR1 MGHRA and CDR2 YSYEKL come from the germline V gene. The CDR3 spans 15 residues.